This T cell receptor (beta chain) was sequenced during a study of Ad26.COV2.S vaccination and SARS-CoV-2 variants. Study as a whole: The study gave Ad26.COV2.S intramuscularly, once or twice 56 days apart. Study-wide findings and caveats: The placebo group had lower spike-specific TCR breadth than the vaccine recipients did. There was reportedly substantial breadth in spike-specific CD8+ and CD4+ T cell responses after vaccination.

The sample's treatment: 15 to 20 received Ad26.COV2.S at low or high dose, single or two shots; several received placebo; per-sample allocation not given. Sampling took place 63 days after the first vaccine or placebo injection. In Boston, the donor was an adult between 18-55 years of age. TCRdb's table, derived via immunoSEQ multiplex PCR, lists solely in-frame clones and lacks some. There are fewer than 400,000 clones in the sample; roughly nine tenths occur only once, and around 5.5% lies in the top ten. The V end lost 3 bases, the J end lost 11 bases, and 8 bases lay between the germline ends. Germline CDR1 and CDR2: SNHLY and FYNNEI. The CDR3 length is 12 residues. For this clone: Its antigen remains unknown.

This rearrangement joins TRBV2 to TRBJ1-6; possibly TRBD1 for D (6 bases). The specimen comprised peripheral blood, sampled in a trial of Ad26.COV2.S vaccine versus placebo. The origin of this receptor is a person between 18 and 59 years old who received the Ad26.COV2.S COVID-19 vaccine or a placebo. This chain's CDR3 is CASSETGTPLHF. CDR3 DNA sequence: TGTGCCAGCAGTGAGACAGGAACACCCCTCCACTTT.